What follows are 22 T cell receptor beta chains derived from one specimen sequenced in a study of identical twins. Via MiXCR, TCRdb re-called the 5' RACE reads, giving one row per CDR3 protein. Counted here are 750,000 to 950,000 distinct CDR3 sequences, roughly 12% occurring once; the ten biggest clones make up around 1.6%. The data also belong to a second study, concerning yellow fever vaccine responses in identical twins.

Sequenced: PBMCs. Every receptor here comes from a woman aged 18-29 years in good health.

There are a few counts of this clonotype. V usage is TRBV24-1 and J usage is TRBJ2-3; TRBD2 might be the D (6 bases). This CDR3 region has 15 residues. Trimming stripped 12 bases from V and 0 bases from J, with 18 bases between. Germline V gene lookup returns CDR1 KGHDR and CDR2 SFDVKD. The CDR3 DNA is TGTGCCTCCGGACCTAGCGACAGAAGCACAGATACGCAGTATTTT. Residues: CASGPSDRSTDTQYF.

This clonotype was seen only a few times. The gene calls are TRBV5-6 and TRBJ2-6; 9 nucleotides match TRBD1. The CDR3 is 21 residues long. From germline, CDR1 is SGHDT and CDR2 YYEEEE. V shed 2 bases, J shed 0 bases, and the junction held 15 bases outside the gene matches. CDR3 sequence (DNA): TGTGCCAGCAGCTTATCCTTAACCCCCGGGACAGGGTTCTCTGGGGCCAACGTCCTGACTTTC. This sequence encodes CASSLSLTPGTGFSGANVLTF.

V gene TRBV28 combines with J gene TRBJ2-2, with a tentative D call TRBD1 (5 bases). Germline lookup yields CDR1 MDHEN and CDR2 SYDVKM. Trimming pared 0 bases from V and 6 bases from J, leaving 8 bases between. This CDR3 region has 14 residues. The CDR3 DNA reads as TGTGCCAGCAGTTTATGGGGGCTGTCCGGGGAGCTGTTTTTT. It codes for CASSLWGLSGELFF.

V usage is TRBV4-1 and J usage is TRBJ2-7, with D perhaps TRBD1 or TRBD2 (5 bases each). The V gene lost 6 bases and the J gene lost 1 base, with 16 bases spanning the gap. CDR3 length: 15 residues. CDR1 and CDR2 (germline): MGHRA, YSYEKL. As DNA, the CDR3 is TGCGCCAGCAGTCTCGGGGCCACAATATCCTACGAGCAGTACTTC. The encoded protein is CASSLGATISYEQYF.

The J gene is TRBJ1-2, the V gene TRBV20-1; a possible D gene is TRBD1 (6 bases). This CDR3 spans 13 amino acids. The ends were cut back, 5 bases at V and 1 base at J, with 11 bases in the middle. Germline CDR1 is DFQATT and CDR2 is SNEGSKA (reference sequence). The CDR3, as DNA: TGCAGTGCTGGCACGGACAGTAACTATGGCTACACCTTC. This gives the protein CSAGTDSNYGYTF.

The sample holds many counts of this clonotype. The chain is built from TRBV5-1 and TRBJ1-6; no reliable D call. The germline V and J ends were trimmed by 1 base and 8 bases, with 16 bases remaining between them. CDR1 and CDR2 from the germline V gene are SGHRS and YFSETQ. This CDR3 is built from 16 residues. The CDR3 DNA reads TGCGCCAGCAGCTTGAATCCAGAACTCAACCATTCACCCCTCCACTTT. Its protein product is CASSLNPELNHSPLHF.

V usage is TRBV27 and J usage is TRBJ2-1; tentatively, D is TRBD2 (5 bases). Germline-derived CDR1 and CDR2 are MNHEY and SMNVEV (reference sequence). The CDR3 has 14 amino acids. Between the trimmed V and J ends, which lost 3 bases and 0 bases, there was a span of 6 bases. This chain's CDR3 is CASSFTSSYNEQFF. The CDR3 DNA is TGTGCCAGCAGTTTTACTAGCTCCTACAATGAGCAGTTCTTC.

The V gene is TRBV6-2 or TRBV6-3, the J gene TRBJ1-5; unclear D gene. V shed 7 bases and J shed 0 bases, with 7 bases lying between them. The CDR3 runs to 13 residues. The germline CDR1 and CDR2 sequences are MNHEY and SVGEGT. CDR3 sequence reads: CASMDDSNQPQHF. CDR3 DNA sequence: TGTGCCAGCATGGACGATAGCAATCAGCCCCAGCATTTT.

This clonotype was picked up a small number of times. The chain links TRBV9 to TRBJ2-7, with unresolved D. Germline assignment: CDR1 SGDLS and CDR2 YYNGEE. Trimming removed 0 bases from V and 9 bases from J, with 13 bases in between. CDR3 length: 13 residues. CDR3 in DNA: TGTGCCAGCAGCGTAGGAGATGGCTTTGGGCAGTACTTC. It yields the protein CASSVGDGFGQYF.

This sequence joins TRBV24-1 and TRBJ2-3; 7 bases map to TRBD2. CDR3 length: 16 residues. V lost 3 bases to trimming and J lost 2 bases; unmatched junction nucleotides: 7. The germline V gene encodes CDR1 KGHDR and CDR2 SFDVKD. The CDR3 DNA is TGTGCCACCAGTGATGGGGGGGGTATCCCCACAGATACGCAGTATTTT. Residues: CATSDGGGIPTDTQYF.

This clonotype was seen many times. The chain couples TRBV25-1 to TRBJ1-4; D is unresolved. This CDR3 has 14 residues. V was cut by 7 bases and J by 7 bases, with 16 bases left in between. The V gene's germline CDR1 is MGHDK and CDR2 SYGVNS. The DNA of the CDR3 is TGTGCCAGCACGGCGGCGGCGGTAGGTGAAAAACTGTTTTTT. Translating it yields CASTAAAVGEKLFF.

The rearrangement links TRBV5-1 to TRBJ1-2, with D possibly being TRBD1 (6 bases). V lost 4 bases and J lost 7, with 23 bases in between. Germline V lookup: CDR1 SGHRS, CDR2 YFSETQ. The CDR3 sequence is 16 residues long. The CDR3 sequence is CASSPRGQGTGFGYTF. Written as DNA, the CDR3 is TGCGCCAGCAGCCCACGGGGGCAGGGAACAGGATTTGGCTACACCTTC.

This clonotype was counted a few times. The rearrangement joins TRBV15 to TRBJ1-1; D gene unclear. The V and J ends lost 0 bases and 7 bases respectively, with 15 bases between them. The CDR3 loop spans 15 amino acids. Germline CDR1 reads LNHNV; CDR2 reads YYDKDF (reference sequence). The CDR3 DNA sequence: TGTGCCACCAGCAGAGACCAGAACCCATGGGGTGAAGCTTTCTTT. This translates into CATSRDQNPWGEAFF.

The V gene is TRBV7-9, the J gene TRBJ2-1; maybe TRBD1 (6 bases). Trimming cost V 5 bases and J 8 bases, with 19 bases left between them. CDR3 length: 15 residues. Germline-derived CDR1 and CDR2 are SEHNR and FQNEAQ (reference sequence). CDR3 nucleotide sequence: TGTGCCAGCAGCCCATTCGGACAGCAGGTCGATGAGCAGTTCTTC. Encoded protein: CASSPFGQQVDEQFF.

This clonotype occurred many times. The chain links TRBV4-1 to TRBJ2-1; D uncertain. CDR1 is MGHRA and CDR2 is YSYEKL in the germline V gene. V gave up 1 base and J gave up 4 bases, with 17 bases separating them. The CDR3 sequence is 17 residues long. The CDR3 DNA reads TGCGCCAGCAGCCAAGGTGGGTTTGCGCCCCAATACAATGAGCAGTTCTTC. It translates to CASSQGGFAPQYNEQFF.

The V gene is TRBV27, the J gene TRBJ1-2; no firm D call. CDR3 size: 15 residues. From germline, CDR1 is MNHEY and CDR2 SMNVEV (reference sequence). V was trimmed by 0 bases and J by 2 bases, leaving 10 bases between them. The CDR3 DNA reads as TGTGCCAGCAGTTTATCGGCATCAAAGAACTATGGCTACACCTTC. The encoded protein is CASSLSASKNYGYTF.

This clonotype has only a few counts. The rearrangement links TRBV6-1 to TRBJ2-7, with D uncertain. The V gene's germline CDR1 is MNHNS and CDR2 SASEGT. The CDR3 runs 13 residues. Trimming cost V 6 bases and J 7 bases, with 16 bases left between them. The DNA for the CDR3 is TGTGCCAGCAGCAGTTTTCCGAACGGGGAGCAGTACTTC. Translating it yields CASSSFPNGEQYF.

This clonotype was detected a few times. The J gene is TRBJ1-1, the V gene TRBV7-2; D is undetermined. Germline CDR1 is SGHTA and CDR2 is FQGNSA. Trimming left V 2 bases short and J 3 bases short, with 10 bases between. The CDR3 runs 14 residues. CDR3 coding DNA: TGTGCCAGCAGCTTAAACCCGGGTTACACTGAAGCTTTCTTT. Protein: CASSLNPGYTEAFF.

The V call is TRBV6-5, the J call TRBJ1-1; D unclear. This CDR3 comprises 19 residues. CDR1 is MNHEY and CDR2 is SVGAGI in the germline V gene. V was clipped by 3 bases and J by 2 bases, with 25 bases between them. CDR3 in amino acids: CASSYPHPAEQQGNTEAFF. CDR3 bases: TGTGCCAGCAGTTATCCCCACCCGGCAGAACAACAAGGAAACACTGAAGCTTTCTTT.

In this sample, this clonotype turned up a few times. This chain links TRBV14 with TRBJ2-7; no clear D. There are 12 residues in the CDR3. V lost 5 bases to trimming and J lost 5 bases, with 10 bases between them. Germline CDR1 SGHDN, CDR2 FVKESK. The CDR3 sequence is CASSRDRHEQYF. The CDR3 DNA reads TGTGCCAGCAGCAGAGACCGTCACGAGCAGTACTTC.

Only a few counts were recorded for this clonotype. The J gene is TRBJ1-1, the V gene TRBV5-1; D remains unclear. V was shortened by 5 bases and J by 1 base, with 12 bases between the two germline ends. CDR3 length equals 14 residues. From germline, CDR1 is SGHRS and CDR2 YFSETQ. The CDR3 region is CASRARTGNTEAFF. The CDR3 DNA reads TGCGCCAGCAGGGCGAGAACGGGGAACACTGAAGCTTTCTTT. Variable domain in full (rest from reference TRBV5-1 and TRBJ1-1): KAGVTQTPRYLIKTRGQQVTLSCSPISGHRSVSWYQQTPGQGLQFLFEYFSETQRNKGNFPGRFSGRQFSNSRSEMNVSTLELGDSALYLCASRARTGNTEAFFGQGTRLTVV.

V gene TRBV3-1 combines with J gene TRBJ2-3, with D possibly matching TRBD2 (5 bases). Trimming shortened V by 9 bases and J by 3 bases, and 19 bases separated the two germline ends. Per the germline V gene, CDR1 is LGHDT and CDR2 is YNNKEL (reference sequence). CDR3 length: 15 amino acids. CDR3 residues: CASAPGRGATDTQYF. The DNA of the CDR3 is TGTGCCAGTGCCCCTGGGAGAGGAGCGACAGATACGCAGTATTTT.